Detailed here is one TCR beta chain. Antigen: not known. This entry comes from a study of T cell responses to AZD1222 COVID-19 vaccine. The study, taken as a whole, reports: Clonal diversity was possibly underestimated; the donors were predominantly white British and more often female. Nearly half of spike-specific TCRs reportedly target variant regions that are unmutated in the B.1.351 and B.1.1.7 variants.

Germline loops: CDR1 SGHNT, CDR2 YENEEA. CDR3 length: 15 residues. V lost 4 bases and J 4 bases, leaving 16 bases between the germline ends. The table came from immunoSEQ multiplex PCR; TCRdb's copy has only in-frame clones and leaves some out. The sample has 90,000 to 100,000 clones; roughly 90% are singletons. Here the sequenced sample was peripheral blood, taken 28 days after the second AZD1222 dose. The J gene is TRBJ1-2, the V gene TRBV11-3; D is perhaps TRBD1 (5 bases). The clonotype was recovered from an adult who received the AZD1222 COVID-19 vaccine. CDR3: CASSSGAGVGYGYTF. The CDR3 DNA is TGTGCCAGCAGCTCCGGGGCGGGGGTTGGCTATGGCTACACCTTC.